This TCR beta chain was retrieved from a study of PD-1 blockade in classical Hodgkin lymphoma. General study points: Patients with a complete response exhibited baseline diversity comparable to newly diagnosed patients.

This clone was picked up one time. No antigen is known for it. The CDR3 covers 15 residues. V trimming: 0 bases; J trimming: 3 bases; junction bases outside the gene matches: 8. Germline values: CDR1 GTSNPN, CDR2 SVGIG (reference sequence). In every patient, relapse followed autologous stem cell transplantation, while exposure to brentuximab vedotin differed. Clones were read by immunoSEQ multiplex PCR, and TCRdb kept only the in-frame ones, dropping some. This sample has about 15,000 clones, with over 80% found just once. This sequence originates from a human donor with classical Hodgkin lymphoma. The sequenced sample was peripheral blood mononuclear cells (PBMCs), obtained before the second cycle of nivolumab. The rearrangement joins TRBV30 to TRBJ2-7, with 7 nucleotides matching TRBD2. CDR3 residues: CAWSVPGGYIYEQYF. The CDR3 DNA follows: TGTGCCTGGAGTGTACCGGGGGGTTATATCTACGAGCAGTACTTC.